This T cell receptor beta chain was recovered during a study of T-cell reconstitution after alpha-beta-depleted transplantation in children. General study points: Diversity of TCRbeta at day 60 was high in some patients, arising from surviving recipient T cells and thymic progenitors.

Preparation of the TCRbeta library was carried out with unique molecular identifiers. One entry per CDR3 protein results from TCRdb running MiXCR on the PCR reads. The table lists around 200,000 distinct CDR3 sequences, approximately 11% of them singletons. Trimming took 4 bases from V and 9 from J, leaving 16 bases between them. CDR3 length: 14 residues. The sample holds many counts of this clonotype. Its antigen is currently unknown. The chain is built from TRBV12-3 or TRBV12-4 and TRBJ1-5; D possibly corresponds to TRBD1 (6 bases). Sequenced material: PBMCs, taken before TCRalphabeta/CD19-depleted stem cell transplant. This TCR was recovered from a child less than two years old with acute myeloid leukemia, due to receive a stem cell transplant. The DNA of the CDR3 is TGTGCCAGCAGTTCTCCCAGGGGCGTCCCGCCCCAGCATTTT. Translating it yields CASSSPRGVPPQHF.